The rows below give T cell receptor beta chains drawn from one sample of a study of blood T cell repertoires in COVID-19. The data were produced by immunoSEQ multiplex PCR, yet TCRdb's version contains in-frame clones alone and is incomplete. The table shows 60,000 to 90,000 clones, with approximately 86% occurring only once. Source material: peripheral blood. The receptors shown here come from a human donor in a cohort sampled during active COVID-19. CDR3s include the opening cysteine and the closing phenylalanine or tryptophan. The D gene is left open where the match is weak. The size entry is marked missing in some rows and otherwise reads once, few, many or a size class.

v_call	clone_size	d_call	j_call	cdr3_aa	cdr3_nt
TRBV5-6	once	-	TRBJ2-1	CASSSRRVAGRFF	TGTGCCAGCAGCTCCCGGAGAGTGGCAGGGCGGTTCTTC
TRBV9	-	TRBD1	TRBJ1-4	CASSALGQGSEKLFF	TGTGCCAGCAGCGCATTGGGACAGGGGAGTGAAAAACTGTTTTTT
TRBV5-1	-	-	TRBJ1-4	CASSPTGVVGEKLFF	TGCGCCAGCAGCCCAACGGGGGTTGTCGGGGAAAAACTGTTTTTT
TRBV10-3	-	TRBD1	TRBJ2-5	CAISESGQGRETQYF	TGTGCCATCAGTGAGTCGGGACAGGGGAGGGAGACCCAGTACTTC
TRBV2	-	-	TRBJ1-3	CASSPSTGGNTIYF	TGTGCCAGCAGTCCATCGACAGGAGGAAACACCATATATTTT
TRBV7-3	-	TRBD2	TRBJ2-4	CASSLKAGGGNIQYF	TGTGCCAGCAGCTTAAAGGCGGGAGGGGGAAACATTCAGTACTTC
TRBV6-4	-	TRBD2	TRBJ2-3	CASSDTADGGRGTDTQYF	TGTGCCAGCAGTGACACCGCGGATGGCGGGAGGGGCACAGATACGCAGTATTTT
TRBV13	once	TRBD1	TRBJ1-2	CASSTGQAYGYTF	TGTGCCAGCAGCACGGGACAGGCCTATGGCTACACCTTC
TRBV11-2	-	-	TRBJ1-1	CASSPTLRGPEAFF	TGTGCCAGCAGCCCGACACTAAGGGGCCCTGAAGCTTTCTTT
TRBV18	once	-	TRBJ1-2	CASSGQNANYGYTF	TGTGCCAGCTCAGGACAGAATGCTAACTATGGCTACACCTTC
TRBV21-1	once	-	TRBJ1-1	CASSKDRGLGTEAFF	TGTGCCAGCAGCAAAGACAGGGGGCTGGGTACTGAAGCTTTCTTT
TRBV30	-	-	TRBJ1-1	CACTGHPNTEAFF	TGTGCCTGTACGGGACACCCGAACACTGAAGCTTTCTTT
TRBV5-4	few	-	TRBJ2-7	CASSLDRGNYEQYF	TGTGCCAGCAGCTTGGATCGGGGAAACTACGAGCAGTACTTC
TRBV3-1/TRBV3-2	many	-	TRBJ2-1	CASSPTGYNEQFF	TGTGCCAGCAGTCCGACAGGTTACAATGAGCAGTTCTTC
TRBV5-1	few	-	TRBJ2-7	CASSLTSSTPYEQYF	TGCGCCAGCAGCTTGACTAGCTCCACCCCCTACGAGCAGTACTTC
TRBV19	-	-	TRBJ2-5	CASSIGYGKEAETQYF	TGTGCCAGTAGTATCGGGTATGGGAAGGAGGCGGAGACCCAGTACTTC
TRBV5-1	-	-	TRBJ2-1	CASSLVAGQYNEQFF	TGCGCCAGCAGCTTGGTCGCAGGACAGTACAATGAGCAGTTCTTC
TRBV7-3	-	TRBD1	TRBJ2-7	CASSFSTGTASYEQYF	TGTGCCAGCAGCTTTTCTACCGGGACAGCCTCCTACGAGCAGTACTTC
TRBV12-3/TRBV12-4	-	-	TRBJ2-3	CASSLEAAGAQYF	TGTGCCAGCAGTTTAGAAGCGGCAGGGGCGCAGTATTTT
TRBV11-3	-	TRBD2	TRBJ2-1	CASSQESGSSSEQFF	TGTGCCAGCAGTCAGGAGAGCGGGAGCTCGAGTGAGCAGTTCTTC
TRBV11-2	-	-	TRBJ2-5	CASSLDLGELQETQYF	TGTGCCAGCAGCTTAGACTTGGGAGAACTCCAAGAGACCCAGTACTTC
TRBV12-3/TRBV12-4	-	-	TRBJ1-5	CASSERGPQHF	TGTGCCAGCAGCGAGCGGGGGCCCCAGCATTTT
TRBV3-1/TRBV3-2	-	-	TRBJ2-1	CASSPERRALYEQFF	TGTGCCAGCAGCCCGGAGAGGAGGGCCTTGTATGAGCAGTTCTTC
TRBV27	-	TRBD2	TRBJ2-5	CASSLTQRGGRETQYF	TGTGCCAGCAGTTTGACTCAGCGGGGGGGCCGAGAGACCCAGTACTTC
TRBV28	-	TRBD1	TRBJ2-3	CASSIDRGTDTQYF	TGTGCCAGCAGTATCGACAGGGGCACAGATACGCAGTATTTT
TRBV30	-	-	TRBJ2-7	CALNHRDSYEQYF	TGTGCCTTAAACCACAGGGACTCCTACGAGCAGTACTTC
TRBV4-3	-	TRBD2	TRBJ2-1	CASSSLAGNYNEQFF	TGCGCCAGCAGCTCCCTAGCGGGGAACTACAATGAGCAGTTCTTC
TRBV5-1	-	TRBD2	TRBJ2-7	CASSWTSGKTPRFSPYEQYF	TGCGCCAGCAGCTGGACTAGCGGGAAGACCCCACGCTTCTCCCCCTACGAGCAGTACTTC
TRBV28	-	-	TRBJ2-7	CASSLLTNTYEQYF	TGTGCCAGCAGTTTACTTACGAACACCTACGAGCAGTACTTC
TRBV11-2	few	-	TRBJ1-6	CASSLNREYNSPLHF	TGTGCCAGCAGCTTAAACAGGGAGTATAATTCACCCCTCCACTTT
TRBV5-1	-	-	TRBJ2-7	CASSSPQQGSYEQYF	TGCGCCAGCAGCTCCCCGCAACAGGGTTCCTACGAGCAGTACTTC
TRBV24-1	-	TRBD1	TRBJ2-7	CATSGIGGQGTHEQYF	TGTGCCACCAGTGGCATCGGGGGACAGGGGACCCACGAGCAGTACTTC
TRBV28	-	-	TRBJ1-2	CASMGGVSYGYTF	TGTGCCAGCATGGGGGGGGTGAGCTATGGCTACACCTTC
TRBV6-1	-	-	TRBJ2-7	CASSEGAPYEQYF	TGTGCCAGCAGTGAAGGGGCTCCCTACGAGCAGTACTTC
TRBV11-3	few	-	TRBJ1-1	CASSLSGQMNTEAFF	TGTGCCAGCAGCTTATCGGGACAAATGAACACTGAAGCTTTCTTT
TRBV2	few	-	TRBJ2-7	CASSPLYEQYF	TGTGCCAGCAGTCCCCTCTACGAGCAGTACTTC
TRBV2	-	TRBD2	TRBJ2-6	CASIREGDSGANVLTF	TGTGCCAGCATTCGGGAGGGGGACTCTGGGGCCAACGTCCTGACTTTC
TRBV11-3	once	TRBD1	TRBJ2-5	CASSLEGQETQYF	TGTGCCAGCAGCTTAGAGGGACAGGAGACCCAGTACTTC
TRBV6-5	-	TRBD1	TRBJ2-1	CAGLPGTGSDGEQFF	TGTGCCGGCCTCCCGGGGACAGGGTCCGACGGAGAGCAGTTCTTC
TRBV19	-	TRBD2	TRBJ2-1	CASSGGRGLLFF	TGTGCCAGTAGTGGGGGGAGGGGTTTACTGTTCTTC
TRBV4-2	-	-	TRBJ2-6	CASSPQRGSGANVLTF	TGTGCCAGCAGCCCCCAACGGGGCTCTGGGGCCAACGTCCTGACTTTC
TRBV7-9	few	-	TRBJ1-2	CASSNRDGYTF	TGTGCCAGCAGCAACAGGGATGGCTACACCTTC
TRBV2	few	-	TRBJ1-6	CASKLTDSPLHF	TGTGCCAGCAAGTTAACGGATTCACCCCTCCACTTT
TRBV27	-	-	TRBJ2-5	CASSPRETQYF	TGTGCCAGCAGTCCCCGGGAGACCCAGTACTTC
TRBV4-2	-	TRBD2	TRBJ2-3	CASSHRAASGGAVSTDTQYF	TGTGCCAGCAGCCACAGGGCCGCTAGCGGGGGGGCCGTCAGCACAGATACGCAGTATTTT
TRBV7-3	-	TRBD2	TRBJ2-1	CASSSAAAGGEQFF	TGTGCCAGCAGCTCCGCCGCAGCGGGGGGTGAGCAGTTCTTC
TRBV10-2	few	TRBD1	TRBJ1-5	CASSESIRTGEYQPQHF	TGCGCCAGCAGTGAGTCGATAAGGACAGGGGAATATCAGCCCCAGCATTTT